Listed here is a single T cell receptor (beta chain). This specimen belongs to a study of blood T cell repertoires in COVID-19. Profiled with immunoSEQ multiplex PCR; TCRdb holds only in-frame clones, not every one. The sample comprises about 200,000 clones, approximately 86% of which are singletons, and 4.5% to 5.5% rests with the top ten. Sequencing input: PBMCs or T cells enriched from blood (not recorded which). The clonotype was recovered from a woman in her twenties or thirties who had been exposed to COVID-19.

The CDR3 is CAWGQSGNTIYF. DNA for the CDR3: TGTGCCTGGGGACAGTCTGGAAACACCATATATTTT. The V gene is TRBV30, the J gene TRBJ1-3; perhaps TRBD1 as D (6 bases). V was clipped by 5 bases and J by 1 base, with 6 bases between them. The germline gives CDR1 GTSNPN, CDR2 SVGIG (reference sequence). CDR3 length: 12 amino acids. Full variable domain (rest looked up from reference TRBV30 and TRBJ1-3): SQTIHQWPATLVQPVGSPLSLECTVEGTSNPNLYWYRQAAGRGLQLLFYSVGIGQISSEVPQNLSASRPQDRQFILSSKKLLLSDSGFYLCAWGQSGNTIYFGEGSWLTVV.